This T cell receptor (beta chain) originates from a study of early T cells in non-severe SARS-CoV-2 infection. Study-wide background: It was bulk RNA from unsorted whole blood that was sequenced, and the chains were unpaired.

Individually, cDNA molecules had unique molecular identifiers attached to them. Each CDR3 protein is one row after TCRdb ran MiXCR on the 5' RACE reads. The repertoire consists of fewer than 100,000 distinct CDR3 sequences, with about 11% occurring once and the leading ten covering over 3.5%. Germline V gene sequence: CDR1 LNHDA, CDR2 SQIVND (reference sequence). V lost 5 bases and J lost 3, with 14 bases in between. The CDR3 has 15 residues. Overall study findings and caveats: Anti-spike CD8 responses were favored in VDJdb matching, and private and CD4 specificities were missed.

To note about this clonotype: Its target is not known.

Sequencing was done on a sample of whole blood. The chain is built from TRBV19 and TRBJ2-1; D perhaps matches TRBD2 (6 bases). The sequence derives from an adult who was a healthcare worker with PCR-confirmed SARS-CoV-2 infection or an uninfected control (not recorded which). The CDR3, as DNA: TGTGCCAGTAGTCCCCCTGGGGGGTACTACAATGAGCAGTTCTTC. It yields the protein CASSPPGGYYNEQFF.